This T cell receptor beta chain was obtained from a study of stem cell transplantation in POMP-related autoinflammatory disease. Study overall: Impaired MHC class I-dependent CD8+ differentiation was hypothesized from defective thymoproteasomes. Neutrophil and platelet engraftment from the graft donor was 100% through one year after transplant.

As to this clone: The antigen remains undetermined.

General study results and limits: Across all analyzed T-cell subsets, patients with PRAID tended toward reduced diversity and increased clonality. Fewer unique TRB V-J gene pairings were identified in patients with PRAID.

TCRdb keeps only in-frame clones here, not all; method: immunoSEQ multiplex PCR. The table has over 60,000 clones, approximately 91% seen once. Germline CDR1 is KGHSH and CDR2 is LQKENI. This CDR3 comprises 17 residues. Germline trimming cut 2 bases from V and 7 bases from J; bases unmatched to any gene: 9. The chain links TRBV18 to TRBJ1-4; 11 bases align to TRBD1. The material was CD4+ T cells from PBMCs, obtained after stem cell transplantation. This sequence was found in a human patient with POMP-related autoinflammation and immune dysregulation (PRAID). The graft donor may be the source of some T cells. CDR3 protein: CASSPALTGTGGEKLFF. The CDR3 nucleotides are TGTGCCAGCTCACCAGCTTTGACCGGGACAGGGGGTGAAAAACTGTTTTTT.